The 32 T cell receptor beta chains listed next were all sequenced from one sample in a study of post-analysis software for immune sequencing data. Findings of the study overall: Roughly 5 TRBV segments occurring more often in patients than controls included TRBV5-6, TRBV5-1 and TRBV20-1.

Antigen specificity for these receptors is unknown. Unique molecular identifiers tagged the TCR beta cDNA libraries. TCRdb recomputed calls from the PCR reads with MiXCR, one row per CDR3 protein. The sample records about 460,000 distinct CDR3 sequences, less than 45% being singletons. The sample consisted of blood. The receptors were sampled from a girl aged 5-17 years with multiple sclerosis.

This chain links TRBV7-2 with TRBJ2-1; the D is unclear. The germline V and J ends were trimmed by 2 bases and 4 bases, with 12 bases remaining between them. CDR1 is SGHTA and CDR2 is FQGNSA in the germline V gene. The CDR3 consists of 15 residues. The CDR3 sequence is CASSLKASSYNEQFF. The CDR3 DNA follows: TGTGCCAGCAGCTTAAAGGCGTCTTCGTACAATGAGCAGTTCTTC.

The chain recombines TRBV28 with TRBJ1-1; tentative D call: TRBD1 (5 bases). This CDR3 region has 13 residues. V lost 1 base and J 8 bases, leaving 11 bases between the germline ends. In germline, CDR1 is MDHEN, CDR2 SYDVKM. In DNA, the CDR3 is TGTGCCAGCAGTTTATTGGTGCGACAGGAAGCTTTCTTT. Protein: CASSLLVRQEAFF.

This clonotype was counted between two and nine times. The rearrangement uses TRBV5-1 and TRBJ2-7; 10 nucleotides agree with TRBD2. The CDR3 has 15 residues. Trimming cost V 0 bases and J 3 bases; bases outside gene matches: 3. Germline loops: CDR1 SGHRS, CDR2 YFSETQ. The CDR3: CASSLEREGHYEQYF. DNA for the CDR3: TGCGCCAGCAGCTTGGAGCGGGAGGGCCACTACGAGCAGTACTTC.

As concerns this clonotype: As the CDR3 is not closed by the conserved phenylalanine or tryptophan, this likely results from a read error. V and J are TRBV20-1 and TRBJ1-1; a weak D match, TRBD1 (5 bases). CDR1 is DFQATT and CDR2 is SNEGSKA in the germline V gene (reference sequence). The CDR3 sequence is 14 residues long. The CDR3 DNA sequence: TGCAGTGCGACGCCGACAGCTTTTAACACCGAAGCTTTCCTT. The encoded protein is CSATPTAFNTEAFL.

The chain combines TRBV20-1 with TRBJ2-7; 7 nucleotides line up with TRBD2. The CDR3 contains 16 residues. V trimming: 6 bases; J trimming: 0 bases; junction bases outside the gene matches: 14. Per germline, CDR1 DFQATT and CDR2 SNEGSKA (reference sequence). The CDR3 DNA sequence: TGCAGTGCCTCACTAGGTCCGGGAGGTCCCTCCTACGAGCAGTACTTC. The encoded protein is CSASLGPGGPSYEQYF.

In its sample, this clonotype was seen a few times. The V and J genes are TRBV7-9 and TRBJ2-3; no firm D call. The CDR3 extends over 16 amino acids. The V gene lost 3 bases and the J gene lost 0 bases, with 13 bases spanning the gap. The germline CDR1 and CDR2 sequences are SEHNR and FQNEAQ (reference sequence). The CDR3 DNA sequence: TGTGCCAGCAGCTTTTCCGAGCTGTCTAGCACAGATACGCAGTATTTT. Protein product: CASSFSELSSTDTQYF.

This clonotype was detected a few times. CDR3 coding DNA: TGTGCCAGCAGTTTAAGGGGACTAGCGGCCAGGGCCGGGGCCTACGAGCAGTACTTC. This translates into CASSLRGLAARAGAYEQYF. V and J are TRBV12-3 or TRBV12-4 and TRBJ2-7; TRBD2 matches at 11 bases. The CDR3 spans 19 residues. Trimming took 2 bases from V and 2 from J; bases not matched to a gene: 14.

The chain recombines TRBV20-1 with TRBJ2-1, with D perhaps matching TRBD2 (5 bases). The CDR3 totals 14 residues. The germline V gene has CDR1 DFQATT and CDR2 SNEGSKA (reference sequence). The V gene lost 2 bases and the J gene lost 7 bases, with 15 bases spanning the gap. The CDR3 loop is CSARRGSMENEQFF. As DNA, the CDR3 is TGCAGTGCTAGACGTGGGAGTATGGAAAATGAGCAGTTCTTC.

The rearrangement uses TRBV11-2 and TRBJ2-1; TRBD1 matches 9 bases. Trimming cost V 5 bases and J 6 bases; bases outside gene matches: 14. Germline CDR1 SGHAT, CDR2 FQNNGV. This CDR3 has 17 residues. For the CDR3, the DNA is TGTGCCAGCAGCCTAAGCCAGCCGGGACAGGGATTCAATGAGCAGTTCTTC. Translated: CASSLSQPGQGFNEQFF.

The chain combines TRBV2 with TRBJ2-3; 9 nucleotides line up with TRBD2. The CDR3 has 13 amino acids. Germline V gene lookup returns CDR1 SNHLY and CDR2 FYNNEI. The trim removed 11 bases at V and 1 base at J, leaving 4 bases unmatched. Here the CDR3 reads CAFRTSGTDTQYF. Written as DNA, the CDR3 is TGTGCCTTCCGGACTAGCGGCACAGATACGCAGTATTTT.

This clonotype was found a few times. This chain connects TRBV7-9 to TRBJ2-1; no clear D. This CDR3 spans 12 amino acids. Trimming took 3 bases from V and 6 from J, leaving 6 bases between them. Per germline, CDR1 SEHNR and CDR2 FQNEAQ (reference sequence). The CDR3 nucleotides read TGTGCCAGCAGCTTCCTCGGCAATGAGCAGTTCTTC. Amino acid sequence: CASSFLGNEQFF.

The rearrangement links TRBV28 to TRBJ2-7, with 9 bases fitting TRBD2. The CDR3 is 15 residues long. J was trimmed by 0 bases and V by 5 bases; bases with no gene match: 5. Germline assignment: CDR1 MDHEN and CDR2 SYDVKM. CDR3 loop: CASSAPTSGSYEQYF. CDR3 DNA: TGTGCCAGCAGTGCCCCGACTAGCGGCTCCTACGAGCAGTACTTC. Variable domain in full (rest from reference TRBV28 and TRBJ2-7): DVKVTQSSRYLVKRTGEKVFLECVQDMDHENMFWYRQDPGLGLRLIYFSYDVKMKEKGDIPEGYSVSREKKERFSLILESASTNQTSMYLCASSAPTSGSYEQYFGPGTRLTVT.

This clonotype has only a few counts. This chain connects TRBV4-1 to TRBJ1-2, with TRBD1 identical over 9 bases. The CDR3 contains 16 residues. CDR1 and CDR2 from the germline V gene are MGHRA and YSYEKL. J lost 4 bases, V lost 2 bases, and 8 bases had no gene match. The CDR3 DNA reads as TGCGCCAGCAGCCAACCCGGCCGGACAGGGGCCTATGGCTACACCTTC. It is translated as CASSQPGRTGAYGYTF.

This clonotype was seen more than once but under ten times. The rearrangement joins TRBV6-5 to TRBJ1-4; 8 bases match TRBD1. The CDR3 extends over 13 amino acids. In germline, CDR1 is MNHEY, CDR2 SVGAGI. After removal of 6 bases from V and 8 bases from J, the junction contained 5 bases not matched to a gene. The DNA for the CDR3 is TGTGCCAGCAGGGACAGGGTCGGAGAAAAACTGTTTTTT. Translation gives CASRDRVGEKLFF.

This clonotype was found a few times. The chain is built from TRBV2 and TRBJ2-5; tentatively, D is TRBD1 (6 bases). The DNA end lines up better with TRBJ2-7; the J call may be wrong. CDR3 length: 12 residues. The germline V gene has CDR1 SNHLY and CDR2 FYNNEI. The CDR3: CASRLQGHEQYF. The DNA of the CDR3 is TGTGCCAGCAGGCTACAGGGCCACGAGCAGTACTTC.

The rearrangement joins TRBV4-1 to TRBJ1-2; the D gene is possibly TRBD1 (6 bases). V dropped 0 bases and J dropped 2 bases, with 10 bases sitting between them. Germline V gene sequence: CDR1 MGHRA, CDR2 YSYEKL. The CDR3 loop spans 15 amino acids. The CDR3 here is CASSQEGQRNYGYTF. In nucleotides, the CDR3 is TGCGCCAGCAGCCAAGAAGGACAGAGGAACTATGGCTACACCTTC.

This clonotype was detected only a few times. CDR3 sequence: CSVDRRGGEETQYF. For the CDR3, the DNA is TGCAGCGTTGATCGAAGAGGGGGGGAAGAGACCCAGTACTTC. J is TRBJ2-7 and V is TRBV29-1; TRBD2 is a possible D gene (7 bases). With the DNA end fitting TRBJ2-5 better, the J assignment may be wrong. There are 14 residues in the CDR3. Per the germline V gene, CDR1 is SQVTM and CDR2 is ANQGSEA.

The chain combines TRBV11-2 with TRBJ1-4; D ambiguous. Germline CDR1 SGHAT, CDR2 FQNNGV. The CDR3 runs to 17 residues. The V and J ends lost 2 bases and 0 bases respectively, with 13 bases between them. The CDR3: CASSLKTGVATNEKLFF. The CDR3 DNA reads TGTGCCAGCAGCTTAAAGACGGGAGTTGCAACTAATGAAAAACTGTTTTTT.

Details on this clonotype: A junction end diverges from the germline sequence, so it may reflect a read error. V is TRBV5-1 and J is TRBJ1-1; a possible D gene is TRBD1 (5 bases). CDR1 is SGHRS and CDR2 is YFSETQ in the germline V gene. This CDR3 is 18 amino acids long. DNA for the CDR3: TGCGCCAGCAGCTTGGAGGTTTTGGGGAGCGGGGCGAACGCTGAAGCTTTCTTT. It translates to CASSLEVLGSGANAEAFF.

This clonotype occurred once. The chain has TRBV5-1 and TRBJ2-7, with a possible D match to TRBD1 (5 bases). The germline CDR1 and CDR2 sequences are SGHRS and YFSETQ. The CDR3 is 10 residues long. Trimming pared 3 bases from V and 11 bases from J, leaving 9 bases between. The CDR3 DNA is TGCGCCAGCAGCTGGGGCAGAAAGTACTTC. It encodes CASSWGRKYF.

V and J are TRBV4-2 and TRBJ2-1; the match to TRBD2 covers 12 bases. This CDR3 is 16 amino acids long. Germline V CDR1 and CDR2: LGHNA, YNFKEQ. With 3 bases clipped from V and 9 bases from J, the junction kept 9 bases outside the gene matches. The CDR3 sequence is CASSHPGLAGKSEQFF. CDR3 nucleotide sequence: TGTGCCAGCAGCCATCCCGGACTAGCGGGAAAGAGTGAGCAGTTCTTC.

This chain joins TRBV27 and TRBJ1-2; D gene unclear. V was trimmed by 5 bases and J by 5 bases, leaving 15 bases between them. The germline V gene encodes CDR1 MNHEY and CDR2 SMNVEV (reference sequence). CDR3 size: 14 residues. The chain's CDR3 is CASSSRRAEYGYTF. CDR3 in DNA: TGTGCCAGCAGTAGCCGGAGGGCTGAATATGGCTACACCTTC.

As concerns this clonotype: Germline and junction disagree at one end, which may indicate a read error. The chain is built from TRBV28 and TRBJ2-7; D gene ambiguous. CDR1 and CDR2 from the germline V gene are MDHEN and SYDVKM. The CDR3 is 11 residues long. This chain's CDR3 is CAGSDRYEQYF. In DNA form, the CDR3 reads TGTGCCGGCAGTGATAGATACGAGCAGTACTTC.

This clonotype was seen a few times. This chain uses TRBV12-3 or TRBV12-4 with TRBJ2-4; TRBD2 matches 11 bases. J gave up 7 bases and V 4 bases, and 3 bases lay outside the gene matches. The CDR3 consists of 14 residues. The CDR3 DNA reads as TGTGCCAGCAGTTCATTAGCGGGAGGGAACATTCAGTACTTC. It encodes CASSSLAGGNIQYF.

The DNA of the CDR3 is TGTGCCAGCAGAATAGCGGGGATGAGCAATGAGCAGTTCTTC. Protein: CASRIAGMSNEQFF. The chain carries TRBV13 and TRBJ2-1, with 8 bases identical to TRBD2. CDR3 size: 14 residues. Germline loops: CDR1 PRHDT, CDR2 FYEKMQ (reference sequence). With 6 bases clipped from V and 6 bases from J, the junction kept 7 bases outside the gene matches.

This clonotype was counted only a few times. The rearrangement joins TRBV7-3 to TRBJ2-1; maybe TRBD1 (5 bases). Trimming pared 4 bases from V and 6 bases from J, leaving 10 bases between. CDR3 length: 13 residues. Germline V lookup: CDR1 SGHTA, CDR2 FQGTGA. The CDR3 loop reads CASSSGWGNEQFF. The CDR3 DNA reads TGTGCCAGCAGCTCAGGGTGGGGCAATGAGCAGTTCTTC.

This clonotype was detected many times. The chain couples TRBV29-1 to TRBJ2-5; 11 bases are shared with TRBD1. The CDR3 runs to 14 residues. Germline-derived CDR1 and CDR2 are SQVTM and ANQGSEA. Trimming at V came to 3 bases and at J to 5 bases, leaving 5 bases not matched to a gene. For the CDR3, the DNA is TGCAGCGTTGACCCGGGACAGGGGGGGGAGACCCAGTACTTC. Translated: CSVDPGQGGETQYF.

The chain recombines TRBV12-3 or TRBV12-4 with TRBJ2-7; TRBD2 might be the D (5 bases). The CDR3 runs 14 residues. Trimming took 2 bases from V and 3 from J, leaving 11 bases between them. CDR3 loop: CASSLKGVNYEQYF. The DNA of the CDR3 is TGTGCCAGCAGTTTAAAGGGAGTGAACTACGAGCAGTACTTC.

The rearrangement uses TRBV12-3 or TRBV12-4 and TRBJ2-3; D is uncertain. V was cut by 5 bases and J by 4 bases, with 13 bases left in between. This CDR3 has 14 residues. CDR3 region: CASSPNPWADTQYF. The CDR3 DNA follows: TGTGCCAGCAGTCCCAACCCTTGGGCAGATACGCAGTATTTT.

This clonotype has more than one count but fewer than ten. V usage is TRBV3-1 and J usage is TRBJ2-5, with 7 bases that match TRBD2. The CDR3 is made up of 15 amino acids. Germline-derived CDR1 and CDR2 are LGHDT and YNNKEL (reference sequence). With V trimmed by 0 bases and J by 3 bases, 4 bases remained unmatched. The CDR3 loop is CASSQDPSGEETQYF. In nucleotides, the CDR3 is TGTGCCAGCAGCCAAGATCCTAGCGGCGAAGAGACCCAGTACTTC.

CDR3 nucleotides: TGTGCCATCAGTGACCTAGCGGGAGGTGCATACAATGAGCAGTTCTTC. Its translation is CAISDLAGGAYNEQFF. The chain carries TRBV10-3 and TRBJ2-1, with 11 bases matching TRBD2. Germline lookup yields CDR1 ENHRY and CDR2 SYGVKD. This CDR3 has 16 amino acids. V lost 3 bases to trimming and J lost 4 bases; unmatched junction nucleotides: 5.

This clonotype has a handful of counts. The chain combines TRBV7-2 with TRBJ2-1; the match to TRBD2 covers 9 bases. Trimming took 6 bases from V and 13 from J; bases not matched to a gene: 16. Looked up from germline, CDR1 is SGHTA and CDR2 is FQGNSA. The CDR3 contains 15 residues. This chain's CDR3 is CASSPGGSGSHRQFF. The DNA for the CDR3 is TGTGCCAGCAGTCCCGGGGGTAGCGGGAGCCATAGACAGTTCTTC.